The 10 T cell receptor beta chains reported below all come from one sample, sequenced in a study of shared clonotypes between healthy human individuals. Sequenced by immunoSEQ multiplex PCR; TCRdb stores in-frame clones only, minus some. The sample carries 1.5 million to 2.5 million clones, roughly 94% recorded once. CD45RO-negative, CCR7-positively selected cells formed the naive CD8 fraction, excluding terminally differentiated effector memory CD45RA+ cells. Material: naive CD8+ T cells sorted from blood. The receptors were gathered from a man aged 18-30 years in good health.

This clone was picked up one time. The chain joins TRBV6-5 to TRBJ2-3; D gene unclear. Germline CDR1 MNHEY, CDR2 SVGAGI. The V end was cut by 6 bases, the J end by 6 bases, with 13 bases between. CDR3 length: 13 amino acids. The CDR3 loop is CASSSFAEDTQYF. Here the CDR3 DNA reads TGTGCCAGCAGCTCTTTCGCAGAGGATACGCAGTATTTT.

The chain uses TRBV29-1 and TRBJ2-7; D not certain. Trimming pared 7 bases from V and 0 bases from J, leaving 13 bases between. This CDR3 has 13 amino acids. Germline V gene sequence: CDR1 SQVTM, CDR2 ANQGSEA. The CDR3 loop reads CSADGDSSYEQYF. CDR3 coding DNA: TGCAGCGCGGACGGAGATTCCTCCTACGAGCAGTACTTC.

The chain recombines TRBV6-5 with TRBJ1-1; 7 nucleotides agree with TRBD1. The trim removed 2 bases at V and 4 bases at J, leaving 10 bases unmatched. The CDR3 has 16 amino acids. In germline, CDR1 is MNHEY, CDR2 SVGAGI. The CDR3 sequence is CASSYIGQGDGTEAFF. CDR3 DNA sequence: TGTGCCAGCAGTTACATAGGTCAGGGGGACGGCACTGAAGCTTTCTTT.

Concerning this clone itself: The same CDR3 can be traced to other DNA sequences in this sample. The chain employs TRBV25-1 and TRBJ2-4, with D possibly being TRBD1 or TRBD2 (5 bases each). V lost 2 bases, J lost 0 bases, and 8 bases lay in between. CDR1 and CDR2 from the germline V gene are MGHDK and SYGVNS. The CDR3 runs to 15 residues. The CDR3 nucleotides read TGTGCCAGCAGTGAAAGTGGGGGAGCCAAAAACATTCAGTACTTC. It translates to CASSESGGAKNIQYF.

This chain links TRBV6-6 with TRBJ2-5, with 12 bases lining up with TRBD2. Germline CDR1 reads MNHNY; CDR2 reads SVGAGI (reference sequence). This CDR3 is 16 amino acids long. V shed 0 bases and J 4 bases; nucleotides not matched to a gene: 3. DNA of the CDR3: TGTGCCAGCAGTTACTCACTAGCGGGGGGACCAGAGACCCAGTACTTC. The encoded protein is CASSYSLAGGPETQYF.

Notes on this clone: This CDR3 is also generated by other DNA sequences in the sample. This sequence joins TRBV5-1 and TRBJ2-1; no reliable D call. The CDR3 sequence is 15 residues long. Germline assignment: CDR1 SGHRS and CDR2 YFSETQ. The ends were cut back, 2 bases at V and 1 base at J, with 10 bases in the middle. CDR3 region: CASSLVGGSYNEQFF. The CDR3 DNA reads TGCGCCAGCAGCTTAGTTGGCGGATCCTACAATGAGCAGTTCTTC.

The J gene is TRBJ1-5, the V gene TRBV7-9; TRBD1 matches 12 bases. The CDR3 totals 17 residues. Germline-derived CDR1 and CDR2 are SEHNR and FQNEAQ (reference sequence). Unmatched junction bases numbered 4, after V lost 1 base and J lost 3 bases. CDR3 DNA sequence: TGTGCCAGCAGCTTAGTGGGACAGGGGGCTCCCAATCAGCCCCAGCATTTT. As protein: CASSLVGQGAPNQPQHF.

The chain uses TRBV14 and TRBJ2-2; D is possibly TRBD2 (6 bases). CDR3 length: 15 residues. V was clipped by 2 bases and J by 0 bases, with 7 bases between them. Germline CDR1 reads SGHDN; CDR2 reads FVKESK. The CDR3 DNA reads as TGTGCCAGCAGCCAATGGGGGGCGAACACCGGGGAGCTGTTTTTT. Protein sequence: CASSQWGANTGELFF.

The chain uses TRBV15 and TRBJ1-4; D not resolved. Germline assignment: CDR1 LNHNV and CDR2 YYDKDF (reference sequence). The length of the CDR3 is 15 residues. The V and J ends lost 8 bases and 0 bases respectively, with 13 bases between them. The CDR3 loop reads CATGDNLATNEKLFF. The CDR3 DNA follows: TGTGCCACCGGGGATAACTTAGCAACTAATGAAAAACTGTTTTTT. Based on the CDR3 plus reference TRBV15 and TRBJ1-4, the full variable domain is DAMVIQNPRYQVTQFGKPVTLSCSQTLNHNVMYWYQQKSSQAPKLLFHYYDKDFNNEADTPDNFQSRRPNTSFCFLDIRSPGLGDTAMYLCATGDNLATNEKLFFGSGTQLSVL.

V usage is TRBV27 and J usage is TRBJ1-3, with D uncertain. Trimming shortened V by 4 bases and J by 0 bases, and 10 bases separated the two germline ends. CDR1 is MNHEY and CDR2 is SMNVEV in the germline V gene (reference sequence). This CDR3 spans 15 amino acids. CDR3 amino acids: CASSSSGHSGNTIYF. The CDR3 DNA follows: TGTGCCAGCAGTTCGTCCGGCCACTCTGGAAACACCATATATTTT.